The clone carrying this T cell receptor (beta chain) was counted between two and nine times. Its cognate antigen is unknown. TCRdb processed the 5' RACE reads anew with MiXCR; each CDR3 protein has one entry. Of some 1,700,000 distinct CDR3 sequences in the sample, less than 40% were seen once. This sample was included in a study of identical twins. Regarding the study as a whole: For monozygotic twins, models underestimated out-of-frame TCR alpha sharing. High-abundance cord blood beta clonotypes had fewer insertions; memory repertoires showed none.

The sequenced material came from cord blood. The origin of this receptor is a newborn girl in good health.

The CDR3 reads CASSYGEFGGYTF. Here the CDR3 DNA reads TGTGCCAGCAGTTACGGGGAATTTGGCGGCTACACCTTC. V gene TRBV6-5 combines with J gene TRBJ1-2; D remains unclear. This CDR3 is 13 amino acids long. The V end lost 2 bases, the J end lost 8 bases, and 12 bases lay between the germline ends. Germline lookup yields CDR1 MNHEY and CDR2 SVGAGI.